What follows describes a single T cell receptor (beta chain). The antigen remains undetermined. Trimming shortened V by 4 bases and J by 4 bases, and 15 bases separated the two germline ends. Per the germline V gene, CDR1 is SGHNT and CDR2 is YYREEE (reference sequence). The CDR3 is 14 residues long. These data come from a study of T cell responses to AZD1222 COVID-19 vaccine. Study findings and constraints: Donors skewed white British and female; clonal diversity was possibly underestimated.

Repertoires were generated with immunoSEQ multiplex PCR, while TCRdb's copy carries only in-frame clones and drops some. The data show approximately 170,000 clones, around 90% seen once. The TCR comes from an adult in good health. The specimen was peripheral blood, collected on day 0 of AZD1222 vaccination. The chain joins TRBV5-4 to TRBJ2-7, with TRBD1 as a possible D gene (6 bases). The DNA for the CDR3 is TGTGCCAGCAGCATTACAGGGATCAGGTACGAGCAGTACTTC. Protein: CASSITGIRYEQYF.